Listed below are T cell receptor beta chains from one sample, sequenced in a study of cytomegalovirus exposure and HLA in healthy donors. The repertoire was sequenced with immunoSEQ multiplex PCR; TCRdb's copy has only in-frame clones and lacks some. The sample records approximately 220,000 clones, under 95% being singletons. Specimen: PBMCs. These receptors were taken from a woman in her late teens or twenties in good health and CMV-seronegative. CDR3s include the opening cysteine and the closing phenylalanine or tryptophan. Fields, in order: J gene, clone size, V gene, D gene, CDR3 protein, CDR3 DNA. The D gene is left open where the match is weak. Clone size is shown for a subset of rows, as once, few, many or a class of expanded clone.

>TRBJ2-1|.|TRBV30|TRBD2
CAWSKRLAGANSYNEQFF
TGTGCCTGGAGTAAACGACTAGCGGGAGCGAACTCCTACAATGAGCAGTTCTTC
>TRBJ1-1|.|TRBV28|.
CAASGGNTEAFF
TGTGCCGCAAGCGGGGGGAACACTGAAGCTTTCTTT
>TRBJ2-5|.|TRBV11-1|TRBD2
CASSLLAGYQETQYF
TGTGCCAGCAGCTTACTAGCGGGATACCAAGAGACCCAGTACTTC
>TRBJ2-3|.|TRBV9|.
CASSVRGDTQYF
TGTGCCAGCAGCGTAAGGGGAGATACGCAGTATTTT
>TRBJ2-1|.|TRBV29-1|TRBD1
CSVRGQGANNEQFF
TGCAGCGTTAGGGGGCAGGGGGCCAACAATGAGCAGTTCTTC
>TRBJ2-1|.|TRBV7-2|.
CASSPQGFTYNEQFF
TGTGCCAGCAGCCCCCAGGGGTTTACGTACAATGAGCAGTTCTTC
>TRBJ1-2|.|TRBV28|.
CAHGQGHYGYTF
TGTGCCCATGGTCAGGGTCACTATGGCTACACCTTC
>TRBJ1-1|.|TRBV30|TRBD1
CAWSSQGFGEAFF
TGTGCCTGGAGTTCACAGGGGTTCGGTGAAGCTTTCTTT
>TRBJ1-1|.|TRBV5-1|.
CASSPLTTAFDTEAFF
TGCGCCAGCAGCCCCCTTACCACAGCTTTCGACACTGAAGCTTTCTTT
>TRBJ2-3|.|TRBV5-1|TRBD1
CASSATTGGTDTQYF
TGCGCCAGCAGCGCCACAACAGGGGGCACAGATACGCAGTATTTT
>TRBJ1-5|.|TRBV2|.
CASTVYSNQPQHF
TGTGCCAGCACGGTGTATAGCAATCAGCCCCAGCATTTT
>TRBJ2-5|.|TRBV5-1|.
CASSLSQETQYF
TGCGCCAGCAGCTTATCACAAGAGACCCAGTACTTC
>TRBJ1-1|once|TRBV29-1|TRBD1
CSARPGQYTEAFF
TGCAGCGCCCGTCCGGGACAGTACACTGAAGCTTTCTTT
>TRBJ1-2|.|TRBV28|TRBD1
CASRTGTDYGYTF
TGTGCCAGCAGAACCGGGACAGACTATGGCTACACCTTC
>TRBJ1-3|.|TRBV7-8|.
CASSHPGVNTIYF
TGTGCCAGCAGCCATCCGGGGGTAAACACCATATATTTT
>TRBJ2-7|once|TRBV28|.
CASSSPPSSYEQYF
TGTGCCAGCAGTAGCCCCCCGAGCTCCTACGAGCAGTACTTC
>TRBJ1-5|.|TRBV7-9|TRBD1
CASSLGQYNQPQHF
TGTGCCAGCAGCTTGGGACAGTACAATCAGCCCCAGCATTTT
>TRBJ2-1|.|TRBV6-5|.
CASSYSWGERYNEQFF
TGTGCCAGCAGTTACTCGTGGGGGGAGCGGTACAATGAGCAGTTCTTC
>TRBJ1-4|.|TRBV7-3|TRBD1
CASSLRRTGTNEKLFF
TGTGCCAGCAGCTTAAGGCGGACAGGAACTAATGAAAAACTGTTTTTT
>TRBJ2-3|once|TRBV4-1|TRBD2
CASSQGPSGRAPDTQYF
TGCGCCAGCAGCCAAGGACCTAGCGGGAGGGCCCCCGATACGCAGTATTTT
>TRBJ2-2|.|TRBV7-9|.
CASSLASGTGELFF
TGTGCCAGCAGCTTAGCCAGCGGGACCGGGGAGCTGTTTTTT
>TRBJ1-1|once|TRBV11-3|TRBD1
CASSSGQGIAFF
TGTGCCAGCAGCTCTGGACAGGGTATAGCTTTCTTT
>TRBJ1-2|.|TRBV5-1|.
CASSGLSGEGGYGYTF
TGCGCCAGCAGCGGACTCTCTGGGGAAGGGGGTTATGGCTACACCTTC
>TRBJ2-3|.|TRBV5-8|.
CASSLGLKYTDTQYF
TGTGCCAGCAGCTTGGGACTAAAGTACACAGATACGCAGTATTTT
>TRBJ1-2|.|TRBV6-5|TRBD1
CASSLQGAEGYTF
TGTGCCAGCAGTCTCCAGGGGGCGGAGGGCTACACCTTC
>TRBJ1-2|.|TRBV7-9|TRBD1
CASSFLSQGAGGYTF
TGTGCCAGCAGCTTTCTATCGCAGGGGGCGGGTGGCTACACCTTC
>TRBJ2-3|.|TRBV7-3|TRBD2
CASSLMSTSGGTDTQYF
TGTGCCAGCAGCTTAATGTCGACTAGCGGAGGCACAGATACGCAGTATTTT
>TRBJ2-5|.|TRBV7-9|.
CASSLIQVQETQYF
TGTGCCAGCAGCTTAATACAGGTCCAAGAGACCCAGTACTTC
>TRBJ2-5|.|TRBV6-6|.
CASSRRGQLKETQYF
TGTGCCAGCAGTCGACGCGGGCAGTTGAAAGAGACCCAGTACTTC
>TRBJ1-5|.|TRBV19|.
CASNLGAGQPQHF
TGTGCCAGTAATTTGGGGGCAGGTCAGCCCCAGCATTTT
>TRBJ2-7|few|TRBV6-4|TRBD2
CASSEASGTSYEQYF
TGTGCCAGCAGTGAGGCTAGCGGGACTTCCTACGAGCAGTACTTC
>TRBJ1-1|.|TRBV29-1|.
CSVFDSPKAFF
TGCAGCGTTTTTGACAGTCCAAAAGCTTTCTTT
>TRBJ2-7|.|TRBV5-6|TRBD2
CASSGGTSALHSYEQYF
TGTGCCAGCAGCGGGGGGACTAGCGCGCTTCACTCCTACGAGCAGTACTTC
>TRBJ2-1|.|TRBV13|TRBD2
CASSPRGGGAGEQFF
TGTGCCAGCAGCCCCCGCGGGGGAGGGGCTGGGGAGCAGTTCTTC
>TRBJ2-4|.|TRBV9|TRBD1
CASSVGVQGASFQYF
TGTGCCAGCAGCGTAGGAGTGCAGGGGGCCTCGTTTCAGTACTTC
>TRBJ2-7|.|TRBV27|TRBD2
CASSLLAATYEQYF
TGTGCCAGCAGTTTGCTAGCGGCGACGTACGAGCAGTACTTC
>TRBJ1-2|.|TRBV7-5|.
CVVTGGALGYYGYTF
TGTGTCGTCACGGGGGGCGCGTTAGGGTACTATGGCTACACCTTC
>TRBJ1-2|.|TRBV7-8|.
CASSSQDYGYTF
TGTGCCAGCAGCTCACAGGACTATGGCTACACCTTC
>TRBJ1-1|.|TRBV5-1|.
CASSVTVNTEAFF
TGCGCCAGCAGCGTTACAGTGAACACTGAAGCTTTCTTT
>TRBJ2-3|.|TRBV19|.
CASSITVASGTDTQYF
TGTGCCAGTAGTATAACAGTAGCTAGCGGCACAGATACGCAGTATTTT
>TRBJ2-3|.|TRBV27|.
CASSPGRGDTQYF
TGTGCCAGCAGCCCCGGAAGGGGAGATACGCAGTATTTT
>TRBJ2-7|.|TRBV9|.
CASSQNPSYEQYF
TGTGCCAGCAGCCAGAACCCTTCTTACGAGCAGTACTTC
>TRBJ2-1|.|TRBV18|TRBD2
CASSPRLAGEFEQFF
TGTGCCAGCTCACCAAGGCTAGCGGGAGAGTTTGAGCAGTTCTTC
>TRBJ2-1|.|TRBV2|.
CATKRTNEQFF
TGTGCCACCAAAAGGACTAACGAGCAGTTCTTC
>TRBJ1-2|once|TRBV30|.
CAWNRDNYGYTF
TGTGCCTGGAATCGGGATAACTATGGCTACACCTTC
>TRBJ2-5|.|TRBV29-1|.
CSVEDGNQETQYF
TGCAGCGTTGAAGATGGCAACCAAGAGACCCAGTACTTC
>TRBJ2-7|.|TRBV19|.
CASSIVRTATYEQYF
TGTGCCAGTAGTATAGTTCGGACTGCTACCTACGAGCAGTACTTC
>TRBJ2-4|.|TRBV2|TRBD1
CASKRQGLAKNIQYF
TGTGCCAGCAAAAGACAGGGTCTCGCCAAAAACATTCAGTACTTC
>TRBJ2-3|.|TRBV18|TRBD2
CASSPGRGTDTQYF
TGTGCCAGCTCACCAGGGAGGGGCACAGATACGCAGTATTTT
>TRBJ1-2|.|TRBV7-8|TRBD1
CASSFRGRDREKSGYTF
TGTGCCAGCAGCTTTAGGGGGAGAGACAGGGAGAAGTCTGGCTACACCTTC